This TCR beta chain is from a study of long-term antiretroviral therapy in people with HIV. CDR3 length equals 11 residues. Germline V lookup: CDR1 MDHEN, CDR2 SYDVKM. V was trimmed by 4 bases and J by 9 bases, leaving 4 bases between them. The assay, immunoSEQ v3.0, was run at survey level. Libraries were prepared by immunoSEQ multiplex PCR; TCRdb keeps only in-frame clonotypes and omits some of them. Here the sample spans 25,000 to 35,000 clones, about 94% being singletons. This clone showed up just once. The rearrangement uses TRBV28 and TRBJ1-6; D is unclear. This sequence was found in a man aged 50 or older with HIV. The material was unsorted PBMCs, obtained more than 7.3 years after starting antiretroviral therapy. This CDR3 is CASSSSSPLHF. The CDR3 region has the DNA TGTGCCAGCAGTTCTAGTTCACCCCTCCACTTT.